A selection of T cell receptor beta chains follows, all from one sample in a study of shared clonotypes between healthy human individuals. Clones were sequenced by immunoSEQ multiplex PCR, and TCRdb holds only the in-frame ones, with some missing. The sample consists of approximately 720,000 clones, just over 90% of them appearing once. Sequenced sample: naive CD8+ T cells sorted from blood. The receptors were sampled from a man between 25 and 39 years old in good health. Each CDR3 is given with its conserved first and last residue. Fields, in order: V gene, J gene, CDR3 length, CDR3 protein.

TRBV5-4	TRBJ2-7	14	CASSWGQGLYEQYF
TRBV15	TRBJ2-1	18	CATSRTRTSGSSYNEQFF
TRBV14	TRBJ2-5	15	CASSQGKGFRETQYF
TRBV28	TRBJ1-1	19	CASSTNVIGNPLMNTEAFF
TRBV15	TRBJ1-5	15	CATSRDRGKNQPQHF
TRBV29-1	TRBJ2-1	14	CSVEGVGQGRVQFF
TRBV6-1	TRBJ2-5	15	CASSGSFTSGETQYF
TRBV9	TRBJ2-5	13	CASQPGTQETQYF
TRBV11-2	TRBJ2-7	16	CASSSGLAGGLDEQYF
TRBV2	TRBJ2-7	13	CASVGTSGYEQYF
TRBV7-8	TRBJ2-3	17	CASSLADGASRTDTQYF
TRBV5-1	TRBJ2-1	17	CASRPPEAGSSYNEQFF
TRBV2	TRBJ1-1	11	CGTKMNTEAFF
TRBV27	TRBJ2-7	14	CASSLLRDDAEQYF
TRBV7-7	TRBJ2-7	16	CASSLEPGTGSYEQYF
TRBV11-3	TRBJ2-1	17	CASSSYVGTSGKSGQFF
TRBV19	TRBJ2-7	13	CASSPAISYEQYF
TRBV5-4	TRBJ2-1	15	CASSLGGAPYNEQFF
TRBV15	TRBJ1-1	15	CATSRRNLMDTEAFF
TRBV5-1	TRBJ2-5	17	CASSLVSSLPGGETQYF
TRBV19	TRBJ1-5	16	CASSIPGDYSNQPQHF
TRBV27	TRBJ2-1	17	CASSPAGTPSSYNEQFF
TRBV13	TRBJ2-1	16	CASSPPRSSYYNEQFF
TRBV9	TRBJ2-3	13	CASSGSGTDTQYF
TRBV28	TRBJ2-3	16	CASRAKWTPGTDTQYF
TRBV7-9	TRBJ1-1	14	CASSSGRGNTEAFF
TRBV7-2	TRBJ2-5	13	CASSLQSQETQYF
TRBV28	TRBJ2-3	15	CASSLVLTSTDTQYF
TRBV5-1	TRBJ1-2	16	CASSLATGGEANGYTF
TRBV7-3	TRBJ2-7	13	CASSSTTGLEQYF
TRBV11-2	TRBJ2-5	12	CASSLNRETQYF